This T cell receptor beta chain was captured in a study of T cell repertoires in cytomegalovirus infection. Looking at the study overall: CMV epitopes used comprised recently identified HLA-C-restricted ones and well-studied HLA-B-restricted ones. TCR beta signatures that were public indicated CMV infection and matching HLA type.

V shed 3 bases, J shed 5 bases, and the junction held 5 bases outside the gene matches. This CDR3 has 15 amino acids. Germline V gives CDR1 LNHDA, CDR2 SQIVND (reference sequence). Points on this clonotype: Its antigen is currently unknown.

General study results and limits: Of the TCR beta families, the public ones yielded a cumulative frequency that identified carriers of CMV plus the relevant HLA. CMV-specific HLA-C-restricted TCR beta clonotypes dominated the ex vivo response.

TCRdb re-derived calls from the reads in MiXCR, one entry per CDR3 protein. The sample has approximately 990,000 distinct CDR3 sequences; around 31% are singletons. This sample comprised cultured CD8+ T cells from PBMCs, obtained from culture after CMV antigen stimulation. This rearrangement joins TRBV19 to TRBJ1-5; TRBD1 aligns across 9 bases. The receptor's source is a human donor in good health (CMV status not recorded). Some clones in this sample may be carry-over from other donors' samples. The CDR3 nucleotides are TGTGCCAGTAGTATCGACAGGGGGTCGGATCAGCCCCAGCATTTT. It yields the protein CASSIDRGSDQPQHF.